The present T cell receptor beta chain was sequenced within a study of blood T cell repertoires in COVID-19. Background on the study: COVID-19 samples, acute and convalescent, were from the United States, Italy and Spain. PBMCs, B-cell-depleted T cells, or T cells were the source of the cDNA or gDNA that made up the material.

Trimming at V came to 5 bases and at J to 4 bases, leaving 8 bases not matched to a gene. Germline V gene data show CDR1 as LNHDA and CDR2 as SQIVND (reference sequence). The CDR3 runs 15 residues. Authors' data handling: Amplification from reference gene primers served as the basis for estimated nucleated cell counts. Generated by immunoSEQ multiplex PCR, the TCRdb table keeps only in-frame clones and is missing some. The DNA was the basis for D and trimming; V, J and clone size are from that table. The sample yields about 210,000 clones, approximately 86% seen once. What was sequenced was peripheral blood. The TCR was taken from a man between 18 and 35 years old with active or convalescent COVID-19. The chain links TRBV19 to TRBJ1-5, with 7 bases aligning to TRBD1. The CDR3 sequence is CASSSLQGRNQPQHF. The DNA for the CDR3 is TGTGCCAGTAGTTCCCTACAGGGGAGGAATCAGCCCCAGCATTTT.